Below, one T cell receptor (beta chain) is given with its context. The sample has other DNA sequences that encode this CDR3 too. This entry comes from a study of blood T cell repertoires in COVID-19. Study in general: Donors in the United States, Italy and Spain gave samples during acute or convalescent COVID-19. Sources were T cells, B-cell-depleted T cells, or PBMCs; the material itself was cDNA or gDNA.

The authors' processing: The assay estimated nucleated cells by amplifying reference gene primers. Clones were sequenced by immunoSEQ multiplex PCR, and TCRdb holds only the in-frame ones, with some missing. That table gives V, J and clone size, and the DNA gave D and trimming. The sample carries 60,000 to 85,000 clones, 86% recorded once. V dropped 6 bases and J dropped 6; count of bases not matched to a gene: 2. Germline lookup yields CDR1 DFQATT and CDR2 SNEGSKA (reference sequence). CDR3 length equals 11 residues. The chain uses TRBV20-1 and TRBJ2-1; 7 positions match TRBD1. Sequenced sample: peripheral blood. The TCR sequence derives from a human donor in a cohort sampled during active COVID-19. CDR3 sequence (DNA): TGCAGTGCCTCAGGGGGCAATGAGCAGTTCTTC. Its translation is CSASGGNEQFF.